This T cell receptor (beta chain) was obtained from a study of blood T cell repertoires in COVID-19. Authors' analysis steps: Estimation of nucleated cell counts was performed using reference gene primer amplification. The data were produced by immunoSEQ multiplex PCR, yet TCRdb's version contains in-frame clones alone and is incomplete. That table is the source of V, J and clone size, and D and trimming were worked out from the DNA. The profile shows 50,000 to 70,000 clones, 91% of them singletons. The CDR3 is made up of 15 amino acids. Germline values: CDR1 KGHSH, CDR2 LQKENI. J lost 6 bases, V lost 1 base, and 5 bases had no gene match.

The chain carries TRBV18 and TRBJ1-2, with 10 bases fitting TRBD1. The receptor was isolated from a man aged 55 to 69 with acute or convalescent COVID-19. Sequenced material: peripheral blood. The CDR3 is CASSPLGQGENGYTF. For the CDR3, the DNA is TGTGCCAGCTCACCACTTGGACAGGGGGAGAATGGCTACACCTTC.